This T cell receptor (beta chain) was retrieved from a study of response to subunit inactivated influenza vaccine. Comment on this clonotype: The antigen remains unidentified.

Study-wide points: New T cells are recruited in small numbers by each seasonal influenza vaccination, according to the authors' suggestion.

Germline CDR1 reads SNHLY; CDR2 reads FYNNEI. The CDR3 consists of 16 residues. V lost 4 bases and J lost 0, with 14 bases in between. In TCRdb, the RT-PCR reads were re-called with MiXCR into one record per CDR3 protein. Of hundreds of thousands of distinct CDR3 sequences listed, approximately 23% were seen once; the top ten hold 10%. The V gene is TRBV2, the J gene TRBJ2-3; D call uncertain. This TCR was sampled from a man between 50 and 69 years old who received an inactivated influenza vaccine. The material was PBMCs from blood, obtained roughly 20 months after vaccination. CDR3 sequence reads: CASSAAWRPSTDTQYF. The CDR3 bases are TGTGCCAGCAGTGCCGCATGGCGGCCTAGCACAGATACGCAGTATTTT.